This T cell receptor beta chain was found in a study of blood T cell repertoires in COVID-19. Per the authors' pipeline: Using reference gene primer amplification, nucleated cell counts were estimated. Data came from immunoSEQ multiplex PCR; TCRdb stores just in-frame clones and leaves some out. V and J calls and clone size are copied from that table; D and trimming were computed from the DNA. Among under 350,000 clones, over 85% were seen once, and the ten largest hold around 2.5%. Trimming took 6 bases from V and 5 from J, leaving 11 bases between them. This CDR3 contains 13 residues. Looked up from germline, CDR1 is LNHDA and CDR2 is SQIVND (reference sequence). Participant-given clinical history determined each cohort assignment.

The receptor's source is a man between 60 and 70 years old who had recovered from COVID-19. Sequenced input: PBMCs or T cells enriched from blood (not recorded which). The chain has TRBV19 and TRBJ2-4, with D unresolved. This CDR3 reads CASSHDLENIQYF. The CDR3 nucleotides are TGTGCCAGTAGCCACGACCTAGAAAACATTCAGTACTTC.